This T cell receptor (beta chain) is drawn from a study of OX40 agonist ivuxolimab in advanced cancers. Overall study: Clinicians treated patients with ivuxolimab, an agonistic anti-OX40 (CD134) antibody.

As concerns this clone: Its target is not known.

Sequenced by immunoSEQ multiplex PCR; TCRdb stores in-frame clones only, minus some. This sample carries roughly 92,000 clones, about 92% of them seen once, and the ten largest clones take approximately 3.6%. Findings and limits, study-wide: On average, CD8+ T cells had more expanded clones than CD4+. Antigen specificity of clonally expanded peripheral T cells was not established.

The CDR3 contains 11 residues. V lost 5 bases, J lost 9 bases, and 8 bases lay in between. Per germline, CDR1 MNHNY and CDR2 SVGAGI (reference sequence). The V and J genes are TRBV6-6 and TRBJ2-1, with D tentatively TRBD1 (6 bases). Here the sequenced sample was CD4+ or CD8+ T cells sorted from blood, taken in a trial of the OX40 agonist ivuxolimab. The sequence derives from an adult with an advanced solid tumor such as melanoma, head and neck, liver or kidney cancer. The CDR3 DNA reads TGTGCCAGCAGTAGGGGGAGTGAGCAGTTCTTC. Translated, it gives CASSRGSEQFF.